One sample yielded the 29 T cell receptor beta chains listed below, sequenced in a study of cytomegalovirus exposure and HLA in healthy donors. Only in-frame clones appear in the TCRdb table, and some are missing; sequencing was by immunoSEQ multiplex PCR. This sample has 60,000 to 80,000 clones, with approximately 80% found just once. Sequenced: PBMCs. These receptors were collected from a man aged 25 to 40 in good health and CMV-seronegative.

The chain employs TRBV7-9 and TRBJ1-6, with TRBD1 as a possible D gene (6 bases). Germline V gene sequence: CDR1 SEHNR, CDR2 FQNEAQ (reference sequence). The CDR3 runs 15 residues. Trimming pared 3 bases from V and 7 bases from J, leaving 13 bases between. In DNA form, the CDR3 reads TGTGCCAGCAGCTTTACAGGGTCGCGGAATTCACCCCTCCACTTT. Protein: CASSFTGSRNSPLHF.

This rearrangement joins TRBV9 to TRBJ2-7, with 14 bases lining up with TRBD2. V lost 0 bases to trimming and J lost 0 bases; unmatched junction nucleotides: 2. The CDR3 contains 17 residues. In germline, CDR1 is SGDLS, CDR2 YYNGEE. The CDR3 region is CASSVGLAGGSSYEQYF. The CDR3 coding sequence is TGTGCCAGCAGCGTAGGACTAGCGGGGGGGAGCTCCTACGAGCAGTACTTC.

The V call is TRBV27, the J call TRBJ2-7, with 8 bases identical to TRBD2. Germline V gene lookup returns CDR1 MNHEY and CDR2 SMNVEV (reference sequence). This CDR3 has 15 amino acids. With 5 bases clipped from V and 4 bases from J, the junction kept 10 bases outside the gene matches. CDR3 region: CASSLGGLDIYEQYV. CDR3 sequence (DNA): TGTGCCAGCAGTCTGGGGGGACTAGATATATACGAGCAGTACGTC.

This clone was detected once. V usage is TRBV5-1 and J usage is TRBJ1-1, with 8 bases identical to TRBD1. Germline CDR1 SGHRS, CDR2 YFSETQ. The CDR3 totals 15 residues. V dropped 6 bases and J dropped 0; count of bases not matched to a gene: 7. CDR3 coding DNA: TGCGCCAGCAAGTGGACAGGGATAATGAACACTGAAGCTTTCTTT. Its translation: CASKWTGIMNTEAFF.

The gene calls are TRBV27 and TRBJ2-5, with TRBD1 matching 8 bases. With V trimmed by 2 bases and J by 5 bases, 4 bases remained unmatched. CDR1 is MNHEY and CDR2 is SMNVEV in the germline V gene (reference sequence). CDR3 size: 14 residues. The CDR3 is CASSLQGADETQYF. The CDR3 bases are TGTGCCAGCAGTTTACAGGGGGCTGATGAGACCCAGTACTTC.

The chain links TRBV5-1 to TRBJ2-5; 7 nucleotides align to TRBD1. Germline V gene sequence: CDR1 SGHRS, CDR2 YFSETQ. This CDR3 comprises 15 residues. The V gene end was trimmed by 2 bases and the J gene end by 5 bases; junction bases not matched to a gene: 9. CDR3 sequence (DNA): TGCGCCAGCAGCTTCTACATGGTACAGGGGGAGACCCAGTACTTC. Translated: CASSFYMVQGETQYF.

CDR3 in amino acids: CASGRGRGVYTEAFF. CDR3 coding DNA: TGTGCCAGTGGAAGGGGGCGGGGAGTGTACACTGAAGCTTTCTTT. J is TRBJ1-1 and V is TRBV19; 7 bases match TRBD1. The CDR3 contains 15 residues. The V segment lost 8 bases and the J segment 3 bases; nucleotides outside the gene matches: 12. Looked up from germline, CDR1 is LNHDA and CDR2 is SQIVND (reference sequence).

The rearrangement joins TRBV18 to TRBJ1-5, with D uncertain. CDR1 is KGHSH, CDR2 LQKENI, per germline. Trimming cost V 1 base and J 0 bases, with 7 bases left between them. The CDR3 spans 15 residues. CDR3 sequence reads: CASSPLADSNQPQHF. The CDR3 bases are TGTGCCAGCTCACCACTCGCGGATAGCAATCAGCCCCAGCATTTT.

The genes are TRBV2 and TRBJ2-7; TRBD1 matches at 7 bases. The junction had 6 bases not matched to a gene; V was cut back by 6 bases and J by 4 bases. This CDR3 spans 13 amino acids. Germline CDR1 is SNHLY and CDR2 is FYNNEI. CDR3 sequence (DNA): TGTGCCAGCAGCCTAGAGGACAGGTACGAGCAGTACGTC. Translating gives CASSLEDRYEQYV.

The rearrangement links TRBV6-6 to TRBJ1-5; 7 bases align to TRBD1. Trimming removed 2 bases from V and 5 bases from J; junction bases left unmatched: 9. In germline, CDR1 is MNHNY, CDR2 SVGAGI (reference sequence). CDR3 length: 16 amino acids. In DNA form, the CDR3 reads TGTGCCAGCAGTTACCCCCAGGAGGGGGCGTATCAGCCCCAGCATTTT. Amino acid sequence: CASSYPQEGAYQPQHF.

This clone showed up many times. J is TRBJ2-1 and V is TRBV6-6, with a tentative D call TRBD2 (6 bases). V was clipped by 7 bases and J by 4 bases, with 14 bases between them. The CDR3 contains 14 residues. Per germline, CDR1 MNHNY and CDR2 SVGAGI (reference sequence). The chain's CDR3 is CASMAGMVYNEQFF. CDR3 nucleotide sequence: TGTGCCAGCATGGCGGGGATGGTATACAATGAGCAGTTCTTC.

This rearrangement joins TRBV7-9 to TRBJ1-4; weak D call: TRBD1 (5 bases). Germline values: CDR1 SEHNR, CDR2 FQNEAQ (reference sequence). V was cut by 3 bases and J by 3 bases, with 11 bases left in between. This CDR3 spans 15 amino acids. CDR3 DNA: TGTGCCAGCAGCTTTGGGGGGAGAGCTAATGAAAAACTGTTTTTT. This sequence encodes CASSFGGRANEKLFF. The whole variable domain, remainder taken from reference TRBV7-9 and TRBJ1-4, is DTGVSQNPRHKITKRGQNVTFRCDPISEHNRLYWYRQTLGQGPEFLTYFQNEAQLEKSRLLSDRFSAERPKGSFSTLEIQRTEQGDSAMYLCASSFGGRANEKLFFGSGTQLSVL.

The genes are TRBV4-3 and TRBJ1-5; D is possibly TRBD1 (5 bases). CDR1 and CDR2 from the germline V gene are LGHNA and YSLEER. This CDR3 is built from 15 residues. V gave up 0 bases and J gave up 9 bases, with 15 bases separating them. The CDR3 spells CASSQDVLGRGPQHF. DNA of the CDR3: TGCGCCAGCAGCCAAGACGTCCTGGGGAGGGGGCCCCAGCATTTT.

CDR3 in DNA: TGTGCCAGCATCAGGGACAGGATTGACACTGAAGCTTTCTTT. Amino acid sequence: CASIRDRIDTEAFF. The chain uses TRBV2 and TRBJ1-1; 8 bases are shared with TRBD1. Germline V gives CDR1 SNHLY, CDR2 FYNNEI. The CDR3 spans 14 residues. J lost 3 bases, V lost 7 bases, and 7 bases had no gene match.

This sequence joins TRBV15 and TRBJ2-5; TRBD1 might be the D (6 bases). This CDR3 region has 14 residues. Trimming left V 1 base short and J 1 base short, with 7 bases between. Germline V gives CDR1 LNHNV, CDR2 YYDKDF (reference sequence). For the CDR3, the DNA is TGTGCCACCAGCAGAGTCAGGGGCCAAGAGACCCAGTACTTC. The encoded protein is CATSRVRGQETQYF. The whole variable domain, filled in from reference TRBV15 and TRBJ2-5, reads DAMVIQNPRYQVTQFGKPVTLSCSQTLNHNVMYWYQQKSSQAPKLLFHYYDKDFNNEADTPDNFQSRRPNTSFCFLDIRSPGLGDTAMYLCATSRVRGQETQYFGPGTRLLVL.

The chain uses TRBV6-4 and TRBJ2-3; no clear D gene. Germline V gene lookup returns CDR1 MRHNA and CDR2 SNTAGT. Trimming took 2 bases from V and 2 from J, leaving 11 bases between them. The length of the CDR3 is 15 residues. The CDR3 DNA reads TGTGCCAGCAGTGACCGCGGCGGAAACACAGATACGCAGTATTTT. It codes for CASSDRGGNTDTQYF.

This chain links TRBV27 with TRBJ1-1, with 7 bases that match TRBD1. The CDR3 runs to 15 residues. V shed 6 bases and J 2 bases; nucleotides not matched to a gene: 9. CDR1 is MNHEY, CDR2 SMNVEV, per germline (reference sequence). The CDR3 sequence: CASSWTGTINTEAFF. As DNA, the CDR3 is TGTGCCAGCAGCTGGACAGGAACAATTAACACTGAAGCTTTCTTT.

The chain uses TRBV11-2 and TRBJ2-1, with 11 bases fitting TRBD2. Germline CDR1 is SGHAT and CDR2 is FQNNGV. With V trimmed by 2 bases and J by 4 bases, 7 bases remained unmatched. The CDR3 runs 17 residues. The chain's CDR3 is CASSLMSSGRLYNEQFF. CDR3 coding DNA: TGTGCCAGCAGCTTAATGTCTAGCGGGAGGCTTTACAATGAGCAGTTCTTC.

This chain links TRBV6-4 with TRBJ2-2; D possibly corresponds to TRBD1 (6 bases). The V gene lost 2 bases and the J gene lost 5 bases, with 15 bases spanning the gap. CDR1 is MRHNA, CDR2 SNTAGT, per germline. CDR3 length: 16 residues. Here the CDR3 reads CASSDVGGSITGELFF. In DNA, the CDR3 is TGTGCCAGCAGTGACGTTGGGGGCTCGATAACCGGGGAGCTGTTTTTT.

The chain is built from TRBV14 and TRBJ2-5; 12 bases map to TRBD2. Germline V CDR1 and CDR2: SGHDN, FVKESK. J gave up 2 bases and V 3 bases, and 10 bases lay outside the gene matches. This CDR3 is 18 amino acids long. CDR3 in DNA: TGTGCCAGCAGCCAGTTGACTAGCGGGAGAGGGGGACAAGAGACCCAGTACTTC. Residues: CASSQLTSGRGGQETQYF.

The chain recombines TRBV2 with TRBJ2-3; 10 positions match TRBD2. V dropped 6 bases and J dropped 6; count of bases not matched to a gene: 12. The CDR3 has 16 amino acids. The germline gives CDR1 SNHLY, CDR2 FYNNEI. The CDR3 loop reads CASRDRTRLAGDTQYF. The CDR3 DNA is TGTGCCAGCAGAGACCGGACCCGACTAGCGGGTGATACGCAGTATTTT.

The chain links TRBV7-9 to TRBJ1-1, with no clear D. This CDR3 has 15 amino acids. Germline V gene data show CDR1 as SEHNR and CDR2 as FQNEAQ (reference sequence). V was clipped by 1 base and J by 0 bases, with 9 bases between them. The chain's CDR3 is CASSLVASLNTEAFF. For the CDR3, the DNA is TGTGCCAGCAGCTTAGTAGCGTCTTTGAACACTGAAGCTTTCTTT.

The chain couples TRBV4-3 to TRBJ2-1; perhaps TRBD2 as D (6 bases). Germline V gene lookup returns CDR1 LGHNA and CDR2 YSLEER. The germline V and J ends were trimmed by 1 base and 6 bases, with 13 bases remaining between them. The CDR3 contains 15 residues. The CDR3 here is CASSQGSGQTNEQFF. The DNA for the CDR3 is TGCGCCAGCAGCCAAGGCAGCGGGCAAACCAATGAGCAGTTCTTC.

The chain has TRBV14 and TRBJ2-1; tentatively, D is TRBD2 (7 bases). V gave up 1 base and J gave up 7 bases, with 14 bases separating them. The CDR3 is 15 residues long. Germline V gene sequence: CDR1 SGHDN, CDR2 FVKESK. The DNA of the CDR3 is TGTGCCAGCAGCCAAGGGCGGGGGCTTTTAAATGAGCAGTTCTTC. Encoded protein: CASSQGRGLLNEQFF.

J is TRBJ2-7 and V is TRBV15; 9 bases are shared with TRBD1. The CDR3 loop spans 13 amino acids. Looked up from germline, CDR1 is LNHNV and CDR2 is YYDKDF (reference sequence). With V trimmed by 8 bases and J by 4 bases, 6 bases remained unmatched. DNA of the CDR3: TGTGCCACCGGACAGGGGTCAGGATACGAGCAGTACTTC. This translates into CATGQGSGYEQYF. The whole variable domain, filled in from reference TRBV15 and TRBJ2-7, reads DAMVIQNPRYQVTQFGKPVTLSCSQTLNHNVMYWYQQKSSQAPKLLFHYYDKDFNNEADTPDNFQSRRPNTSFCFLDIRSPGLGDTAMYLCATGQGSGYEQYFGPGTRLTVT.

V is TRBV7-9 and J is TRBJ2-7; D is possibly TRBD1 (6 bases). The CDR3 consists of 13 residues. Trimming took off 7 bases at V and 4 bases at J, with 14 bases between the two ends. The germline V gene has CDR1 SEHNR and CDR2 FQNEAQ (reference sequence). CDR3 sequence: CASNNRQDYEQYF. CDR3 nucleotide sequence: TGTGCCAGCAACAACAGACAGGATTACGAGCAGTACTTC.

This chain links TRBV29-1 with TRBJ1-2; 7 nucleotides align to TRBD1. Per the germline V gene, CDR1 is SQVTM and CDR2 is ANQGSEA. This CDR3 is 14 amino acids long. After removal of 3 bases from V and 1 base from J, the junction contained 5 bases not matched to a gene. The CDR3, as DNA: TGCAGCGTTGAGGGGACAGAGATTAACTATGGCTACACCTTC. Protein sequence: CSVEGTEINYGYTF. Combining the CDR3 with reference TRBV29-1 and TRBJ1-2 gives the whole variable domain SAVISQKPSRDICQRGTSLTIQCQVDSQVTMMFWYRQQPGQSLTLIATANQGSEATYESGFVIDKFPISRPNLTFSTLTVSNMSPEDSSIYLCSVEGTEINYGYTFGSGTRLTVV.

The rearrangement joins TRBV11-2 to TRBJ2-7; 8 nucleotides align to TRBD1. The junction had 3 bases not matched to a gene; V was cut back by 1 base and J by 7 bases. This CDR3 is 13 amino acids long. The germline CDR1 and CDR2 sequences are SGHAT and FQNNGV. The CDR3: CASSLGQGREQYF. The CDR3 bases are TGTGCCAGCAGCTTAGGACAGGGGAGGGAGCAGTACTTC.

V gene TRBV5-6 combines with J gene TRBJ2-2; TRBD1 matches 8 bases. V was pared by 3 bases and J by 3 bases, with 13 bases of the junction left unmatched. In germline, CDR1 is SGHDT, CDR2 YYEEEE. The CDR3 loop spans 18 amino acids. CDR3 loop: CASSWGTGRALYTGELFF. Here the CDR3 DNA reads TGTGCCAGCAGCTGGGGGACAGGACGTGCCCTGTACACCGGGGAGCTGTTTTTT.